What follows are 3 T cell receptor beta chains derived from one specimen sequenced in a study of shared clonotypes between healthy human individuals. The assay was immunoSEQ multiplex PCR, and TCRdb's table has in-frame clones only and misses some. The table includes about 2 million clones, about 94% detected once. Cells designated naive CD8 were CD45RO-negative and were positively selected for CCR7, with terminally differentiated effector memory CD45RA+ cells excluded. Sequencing was performed on naive CD8+ T cells sorted from blood. The receptors were sampled from a man aged 18-30 years in good health.

The gene calls are TRBV7-9 and TRBJ2-1; 12 nucleotides match TRBD2. The CDR3 runs 18 residues. Germline trimming cut 5 bases from V and 8 bases from J; bases unmatched to any gene: 16. CDR1 is SEHNR, CDR2 FQNEAQ, per germline (reference sequence). CDR3 nucleotide sequence: TGTGCCAGCAGCCCCGGGGGGCTAGCGGGAGGGCCAAGGGATGAGCAGTTCTTC. Residues: CASSPGGLAGGPRDEQFF. The full variable domain, rest sourced from reference TRBV7-9 and TRBJ2-1, is DTGVSQNPRHKITKRGQNVTFRCDPISEHNRLYWYRQTLGQGPEFLTYFQNEAQLEKSRLLSDRFSAERPKGSFSTLEIQRTEQGDSAMYLCASSPGGLAGGPRDEQFFGPGTRLTVL.

The chain combines TRBV7-9 with TRBJ1-1; D is ambiguous. The CDR3 totals 18 residues. V gave up 0 bases and J gave up 0 bases, with 17 bases separating them. The V gene's germline CDR1 is SEHNR and CDR2 FQNEAQ (reference sequence). CDR3 sequence (DNA): TGTGCCAGCAGCTTAGCCGAGACCGGGCTCGGGCTGAACACTGAAGCTTTCTTT. Amino acids: CASSLAETGLGLNTEAFF.

The chain employs TRBV27 and TRBJ2-2, with a possible D match to TRBD2 (5 bases). V gave up 5 bases and J gave up 6 bases, with 19 bases separating them. The V gene's germline CDR1 is MNHEY and CDR2 SMNVEV (reference sequence). There are 16 residues in the CDR3. CDR3 sequence reads: CASSRSDPLGAGELFF. The CDR3 DNA reads as TGTGCCAGCAGTCGCTCGGATCCTCTCGGGGCCGGGGAGCTGTTTTTT.